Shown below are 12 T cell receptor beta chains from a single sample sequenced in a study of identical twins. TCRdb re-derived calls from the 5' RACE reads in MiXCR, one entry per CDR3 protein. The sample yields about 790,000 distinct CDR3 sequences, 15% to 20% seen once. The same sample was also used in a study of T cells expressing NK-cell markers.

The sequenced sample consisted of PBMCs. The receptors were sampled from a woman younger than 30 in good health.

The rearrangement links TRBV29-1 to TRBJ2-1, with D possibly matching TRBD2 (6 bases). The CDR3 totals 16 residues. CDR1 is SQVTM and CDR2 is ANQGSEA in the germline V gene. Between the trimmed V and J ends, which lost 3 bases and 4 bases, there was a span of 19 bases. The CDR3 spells CSVDIAEAASYNEQFF. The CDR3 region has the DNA TGCAGCGTTGATATAGCGGAAGCGGCGTCTTACAATGAGCAGTTCTTC.

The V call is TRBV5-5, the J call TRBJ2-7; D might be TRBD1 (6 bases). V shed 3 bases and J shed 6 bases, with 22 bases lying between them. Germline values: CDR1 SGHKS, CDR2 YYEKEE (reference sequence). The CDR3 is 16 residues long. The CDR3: CASSSRGGQSLSEQYF. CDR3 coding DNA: TGTGCCAGCAGCTCCAGGGGTGGGCAGTCCCTTAGCGAGCAGTACTTC. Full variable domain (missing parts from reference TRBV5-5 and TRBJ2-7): DAGVTQSPTHLIKTRGQQVTLRCSPISGHKSVSWYQQVLGQGPQFIFQYYEKEERGRGNFPDRFSARQFPNYSSELNVNALLLGDSALYLCASSSRGGQSLSEQYFGPGTRLTVT.

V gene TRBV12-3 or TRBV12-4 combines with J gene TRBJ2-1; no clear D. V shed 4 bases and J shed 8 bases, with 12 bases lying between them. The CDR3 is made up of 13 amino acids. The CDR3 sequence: CASSSLVAHEQFF. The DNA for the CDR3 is TGTGCCAGCAGTTCCCTAGTCGCCCATGAGCAGTTCTTC.

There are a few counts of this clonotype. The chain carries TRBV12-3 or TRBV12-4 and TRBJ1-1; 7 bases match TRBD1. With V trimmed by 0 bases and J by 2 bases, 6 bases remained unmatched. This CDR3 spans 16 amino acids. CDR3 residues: CASSLAGTDQNTEAFF. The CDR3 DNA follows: TGTGCCAGCAGTTTAGCGGGGACAGACCAAAACACTGAAGCTTTCTTT.

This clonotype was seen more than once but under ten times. Here the CDR3 reads CASSSTLAGHNEQFF. The CDR3 DNA is TGTGCCAGCAGTTCAACCCTAGCGGGCCACAATGAGCAGTTCTTC. The chain uses TRBV6-2 or TRBV6-3 and TRBJ2-1; 8 bases match TRBD2. Germline CDR1 is MNHEY and CDR2 is SVGEGT. The CDR3 contains 15 residues. J gave up 5 bases and V 4 bases, and 7 bases lay outside the gene matches.

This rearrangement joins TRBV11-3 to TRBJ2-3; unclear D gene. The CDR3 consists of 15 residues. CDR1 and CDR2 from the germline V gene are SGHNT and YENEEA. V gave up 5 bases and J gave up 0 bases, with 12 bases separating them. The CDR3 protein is CASSPSTASTDTQYF. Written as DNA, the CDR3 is TGTGCCAGCAGCCCCTCGACGGCGAGCACAGATACGCAGTATTTT. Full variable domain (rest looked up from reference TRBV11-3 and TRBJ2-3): EAGVVQSPRYKIIEKKQPVAFWCNPISGHNTLYWYLQNLGQGPELLIRYENEEAVDDSQLPKDRFSAERLKGVDSTLKIQPAELGDSAVYLCASSPSTASTDTQYFGPGTRLTVL.

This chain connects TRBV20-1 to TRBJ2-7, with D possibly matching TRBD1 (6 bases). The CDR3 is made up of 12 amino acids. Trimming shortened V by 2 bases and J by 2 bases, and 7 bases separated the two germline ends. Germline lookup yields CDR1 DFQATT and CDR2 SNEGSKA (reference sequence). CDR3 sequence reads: CSARKGAYEQYF. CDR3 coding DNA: TGCAGTGCTAGAAAGGGGGCCTACGAGCAGTACTTC.

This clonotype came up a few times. The chain's CDR3 is CASSPGTTSEQFF. The CDR3 DNA sequence: TGTGCCAGCAGCCCAGGGACTACAAGTGAGCAGTTCTTC. V usage is TRBV5-6 and J usage is TRBJ2-1; 7 nucleotides agree with TRBD2. Germline loops: CDR1 SGHDT, CDR2 YYEEEE. The CDR3 runs 13 residues. Unmatched junction bases numbered 7, after V lost 4 bases and J lost 9 bases. The whole variable domain, filled in from reference TRBV5-6 and TRBJ2-1, reads DAGVTQSPTHLIKTRGQQVTLRCSPKSGHDTVSWYQQALGQGPQFIFQYYEEEERQRGNFPDRFSGHQFPNYSSELNVNALLLGDSALYLCASSPGTTSEQFFGPGTRLTVL.

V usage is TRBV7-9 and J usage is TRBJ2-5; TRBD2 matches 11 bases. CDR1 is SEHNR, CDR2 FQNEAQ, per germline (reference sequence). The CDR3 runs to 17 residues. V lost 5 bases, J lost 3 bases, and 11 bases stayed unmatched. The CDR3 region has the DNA TGTGCCAGCAGCCTGCCGCTGACTAGCGGGGCTAAAGAGACCCAGTACTTC. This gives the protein CASSLPLTSGAKETQYF.

The CDR3 protein is CSGTGLSYEQYF. DNA for the CDR3: TGCAGCGGCACAGGGCTTTCCTACGAGCAGTACTTC. The V gene is TRBV29-1, the J gene TRBJ2-7, with TRBD1 as a possible D gene (6 bases). The ends were cut back, 7 bases at V and 1 base at J, with 11 bases in the middle. The CDR3 contains 12 residues. Germline CDR1 reads SQVTM; CDR2 reads ANQGSEA.

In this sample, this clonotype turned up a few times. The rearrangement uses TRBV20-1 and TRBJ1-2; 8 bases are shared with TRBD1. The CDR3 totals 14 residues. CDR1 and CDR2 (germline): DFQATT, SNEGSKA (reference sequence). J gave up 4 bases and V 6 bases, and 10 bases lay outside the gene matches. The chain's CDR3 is CSADSGTGPYGYTF. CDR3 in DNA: TGCAGTGCCGATTCCGGGACAGGACCCTATGGCTACACCTTC.

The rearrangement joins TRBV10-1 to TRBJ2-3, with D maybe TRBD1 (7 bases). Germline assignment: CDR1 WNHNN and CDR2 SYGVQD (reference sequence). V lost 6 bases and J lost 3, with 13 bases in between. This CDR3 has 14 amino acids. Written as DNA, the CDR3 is TGCGCCAGCAGCAGGGGGGTCAAGACAGATACGCAGTATTTT. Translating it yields CASSRGVKTDTQYF.